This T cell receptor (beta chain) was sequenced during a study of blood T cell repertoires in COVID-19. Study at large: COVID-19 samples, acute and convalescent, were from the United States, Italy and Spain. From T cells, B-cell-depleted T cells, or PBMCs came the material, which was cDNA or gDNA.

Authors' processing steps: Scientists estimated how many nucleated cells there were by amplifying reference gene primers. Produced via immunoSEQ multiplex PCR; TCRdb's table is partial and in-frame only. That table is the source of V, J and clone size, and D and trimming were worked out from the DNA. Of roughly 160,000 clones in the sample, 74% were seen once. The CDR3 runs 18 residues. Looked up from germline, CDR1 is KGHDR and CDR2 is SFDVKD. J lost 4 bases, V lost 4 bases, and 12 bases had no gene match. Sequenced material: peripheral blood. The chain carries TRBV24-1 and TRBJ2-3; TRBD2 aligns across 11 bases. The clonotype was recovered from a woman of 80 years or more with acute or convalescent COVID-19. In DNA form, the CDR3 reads TGTGCCACCAGTGACCGTAAGATTCTAGCGGGAGGACCAGATACGCAGTATTTT. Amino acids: CATSDRKILAGGPDTQYF.